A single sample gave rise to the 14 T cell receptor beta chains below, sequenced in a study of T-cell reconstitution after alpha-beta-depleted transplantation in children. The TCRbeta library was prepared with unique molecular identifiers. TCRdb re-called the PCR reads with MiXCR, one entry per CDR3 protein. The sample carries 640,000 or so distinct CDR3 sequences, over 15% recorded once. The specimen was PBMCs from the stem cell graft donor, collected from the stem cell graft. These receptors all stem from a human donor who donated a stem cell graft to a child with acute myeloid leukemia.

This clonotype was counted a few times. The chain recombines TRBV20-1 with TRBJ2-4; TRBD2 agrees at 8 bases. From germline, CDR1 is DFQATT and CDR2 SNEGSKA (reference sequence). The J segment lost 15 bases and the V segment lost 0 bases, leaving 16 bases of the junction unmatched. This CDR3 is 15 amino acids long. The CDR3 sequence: CSARDRASGRHGGYF. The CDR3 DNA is TGCAGTGCTAGAGATCGGGCTAGCGGGCGACACGGAGGGTACTTC.

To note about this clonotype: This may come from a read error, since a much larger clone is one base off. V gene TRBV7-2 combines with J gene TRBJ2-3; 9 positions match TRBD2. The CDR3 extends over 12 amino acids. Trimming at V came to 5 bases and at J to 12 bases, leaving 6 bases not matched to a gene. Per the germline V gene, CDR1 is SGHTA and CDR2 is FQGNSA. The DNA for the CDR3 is TGTGCCAGCAGCCCACTGACTAGCGGTCAGTATTTT. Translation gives CASSPLTSGQYF.

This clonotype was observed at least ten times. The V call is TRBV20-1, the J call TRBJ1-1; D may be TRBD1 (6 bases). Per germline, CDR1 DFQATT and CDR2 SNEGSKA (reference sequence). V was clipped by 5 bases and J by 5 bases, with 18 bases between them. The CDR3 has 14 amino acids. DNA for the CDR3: TGCAGTGCTGGGGACACCGCCCGGGGAACTGAAGCTTTCTTT. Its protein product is CSAGDTARGTEAFF.

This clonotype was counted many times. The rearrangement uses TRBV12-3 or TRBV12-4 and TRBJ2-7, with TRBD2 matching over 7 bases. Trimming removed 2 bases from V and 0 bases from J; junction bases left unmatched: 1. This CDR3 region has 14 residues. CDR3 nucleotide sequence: TGTGCCAGCAGTTTACGACTAGCCTCCTACGAGCAGTACTTC. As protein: CASSLRLASYEQYF.

The CDR3 spells CASTRQGQETQYF. The CDR3 DNA follows: TGTGCCAGCACCCGACAGGGCCAAGAGACCCAGTACTTC. V and J are TRBV7-8 and TRBJ2-5; 7 bases agree with TRBD1. CDR1 is SGHVS, CDR2 FQNEAQ, per germline. The CDR3 covers 13 residues. Germline trimming cut 7 bases from V and 1 base from J; bases unmatched to any gene: 3.

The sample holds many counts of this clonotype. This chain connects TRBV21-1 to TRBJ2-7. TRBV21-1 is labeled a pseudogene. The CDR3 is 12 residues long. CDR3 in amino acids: CASSKDSYEQYV. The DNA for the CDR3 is TGTGCCAGCAGCAAAGACAGTTACGAGCAGTACGTC.

This CDR3 is CSASWTGPSYGYTF. The CDR3 DNA reads as TGCAGTGCTAGCTGGACAGGCCCCTCTTATGGCTACACCTTC. V gene TRBV20-1 combines with J gene TRBJ1-2; 7 positions match TRBD1. The CDR3 covers 14 residues. Trimming at V came to 3 bases and at J to 5 bases, leaving 9 bases not matched to a gene. CDR1 is DFQATT, CDR2 SNEGSKA, per germline (reference sequence).

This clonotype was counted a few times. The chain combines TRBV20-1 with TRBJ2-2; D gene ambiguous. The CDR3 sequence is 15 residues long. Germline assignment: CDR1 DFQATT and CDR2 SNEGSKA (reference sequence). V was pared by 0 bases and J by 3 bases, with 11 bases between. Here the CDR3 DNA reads TGCAGTGCTAGAGATCGAGAGCGATACACCGGGGAGCTGTTTTTT. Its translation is CSARDRERYTGELFF.

The CDR3, as DNA: TGTGCCAGCAGTTTAGGAATGGCAGGGTCCTCCTACGAGCAGTACTTC. Amino acids: CASSLGMAGSSYEQYF. This rearrangement joins TRBV12-3 or TRBV12-4 to TRBJ2-7; possibly TRBD1 for D (5 bases). Trimming took 1 base from V and 0 from J, leaving 13 bases between them. This CDR3 contains 16 residues.

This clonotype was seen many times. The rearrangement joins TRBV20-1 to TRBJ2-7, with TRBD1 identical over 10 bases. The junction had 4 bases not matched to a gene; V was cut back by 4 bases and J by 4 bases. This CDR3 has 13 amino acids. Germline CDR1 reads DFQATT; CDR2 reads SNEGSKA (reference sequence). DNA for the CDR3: TGCAGTGCTAAGACAGGGGGCGAATACGAGCAGTACTTC. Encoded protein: CSAKTGGEYEQYF.

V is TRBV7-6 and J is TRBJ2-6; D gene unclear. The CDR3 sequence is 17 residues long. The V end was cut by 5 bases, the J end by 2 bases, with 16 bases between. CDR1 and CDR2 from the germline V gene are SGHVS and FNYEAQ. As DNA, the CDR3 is TGTGCCAGCAGCCCCAACCCTACCGGCGCTGGGGCCAACGTCCTGACTTTC. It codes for CASSPNPTGAGANVLTF.

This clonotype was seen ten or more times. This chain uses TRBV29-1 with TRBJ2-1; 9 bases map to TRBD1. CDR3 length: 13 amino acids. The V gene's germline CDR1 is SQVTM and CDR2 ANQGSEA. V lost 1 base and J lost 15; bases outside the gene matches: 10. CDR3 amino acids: CSVEGLPGTGRFF. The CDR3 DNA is TGCAGCGTTGAAGGACTACCCGGGACAGGGCGGTTCTTC.

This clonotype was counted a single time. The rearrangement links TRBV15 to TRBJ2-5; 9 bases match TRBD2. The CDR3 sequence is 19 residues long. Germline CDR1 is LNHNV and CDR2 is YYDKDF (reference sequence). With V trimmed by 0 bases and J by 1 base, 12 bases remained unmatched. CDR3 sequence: CATSRDLPKIAGVQETQYF. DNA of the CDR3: TGTGCCACCAGCAGAGATCTCCCTAAGATAGCGGGGGTCCAAGAGACCCAGTACTTC.

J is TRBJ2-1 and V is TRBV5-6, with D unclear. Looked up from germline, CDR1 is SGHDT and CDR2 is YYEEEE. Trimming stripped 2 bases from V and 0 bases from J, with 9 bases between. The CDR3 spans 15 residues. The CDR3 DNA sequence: TGTGCCAGCAGCTTAGGAACTACCTCCTACAATGAGCAGTTCTTC. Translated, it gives CASSLGTTSYNEQFF.